The clone carrying this T cell receptor (beta chain) was seen only once. This record belongs to a study of multiple sclerosis patients with progressive multifocal leukoencephalopathy. Germline CDR1 reads LGHNA; CDR2 reads YNFKEQ. This CDR3 region has 14 residues. Trimming left V 4 bases short and J 6 bases short, with 10 bases between. The table came from immunoSEQ multiplex PCR; TCRdb's copy has only in-frame clones and leaves some out. The table includes approximately 27,000 clones, roughly 85% detected once. Time point noted: time of PML onset. The source of this sequence is a young woman with progressive multifocal leukoencephalopathy. The material sequenced was PBMCs, taken from a patient treated with natalizumab. The chain carries TRBV4-2 and TRBJ1-6, with D unclear. The CDR3 bases are TGTGCCAGCAGCCTCCCAGCCTTTAATTCACCCCTCCACTTT. This sequence encodes CASSLPAFNSPLHF.